What follows are 10 T cell receptor beta chains derived from one specimen sequenced in a study of blood T cell repertoires in COVID-19. Clones were read by immunoSEQ multiplex PCR, and TCRdb kept only the in-frame ones, dropping some. Of about 480,000 clones detected, approximately 92% appear once; the ten largest clones hold approximately 0.9%. The source material was peripheral blood. These receptors were collected from a man younger than 35 with COVID-19, enrolled during active disease.

The chain has TRBV7-2 and TRBJ2-7; D might be TRBD2 (5 bases). V was cut by 1 base and J by 3 bases, with 16 bases left in between. There are 16 residues in the CDR3. The germline CDR1 and CDR2 sequences are SGHTA and FQGNSA. This CDR3 reads CASSLGALDLNYEQYF. The CDR3 region has the DNA TGTGCCAGCAGCTTAGGAGCGTTGGACTTGAACTACGAGCAGTACTTC.

This clone showed up just a few times. The CDR3 sequence is CASRPDRTSGNTIYF. CDR3 coding DNA: TGTGCCAGTAGACCCGACAGGACCTCTGGAAACACCATATATTTT. V gene TRBV19 combines with J gene TRBJ1-3; TRBD1 might be the D (6 bases). CDR1 is LNHDA and CDR2 is SQIVND in the germline V gene (reference sequence). The CDR3 loop spans 15 amino acids. The V end lost 6 bases, the J end lost 0 bases, and 12 bases lay between the germline ends.

The table lists this clone with a count of one. V gene TRBV19 combines with J gene TRBJ2-1; 7 positions agree with TRBD2. The V and J ends lost 5 bases and 0 bases, in that order; junction bases with no gene match: 4. Germline V gives CDR1 LNHDA, CDR2 SQIVND (reference sequence). The CDR3 sequence is 15 residues long. Here the CDR3 reads CASSFVAGSYNEQFF. Here the CDR3 DNA reads TGTGCCAGTAGTTTCGTAGCGGGCTCCTACAATGAGCAGTTCTTC.

The chain is built from TRBV10-3 and TRBJ1-1; TRBD1 might be the D (6 bases). The V gene's germline CDR1 is ENHRY and CDR2 SYGVKD. The CDR3 has 15 amino acids. V dropped 0 bases and J dropped 1 base, with 9 bases sitting between them. CDR3 residues: CAISESRTANTEAFF. CDR3 nucleotides: TGTGCCATCAGTGAGTCCAGGACAGCGAACACTGAAGCTTTCTTT.

The chain links TRBV24-1 to TRBJ2-2, with D uncertain. Germline CDR1 KGHDR, CDR2 SFDVKD. Deletions cut 4 bases from V and 1 base from J, with 9 bases between. The CDR3 sequence is 15 residues long. CDR3 amino acids: CATSDHRENTGELFF. The DNA for the CDR3 is TGTGCCACCAGTGACCACCGAGAGAACACCGGGGAGCTGTTTTTT.

V is TRBV19 and J is TRBJ2-3; 7 positions agree with TRBD2. Trimming removed 9 bases from V and 6 bases from J; junction bases left unmatched: 15. Germline loops: CDR1 LNHDA, CDR2 SQIVND (reference sequence). The CDR3 runs to 15 residues. CDR3 residues: CASQPFERGIDTQYF. DNA of the CDR3: TGTGCCAGCCAACCCTTTGAGCGGGGAATCGATACGCAGTATTTT.

CDR3 loop: CASRNSSGYEQYF. DNA of the CDR3: TGTGCCAGCAGAAACTCTAGCGGATACGAGCAGTACTTC. This chain connects TRBV12-3 or TRBV12-4 to TRBJ2-7; TRBD2 aligns across 7 bases. This CDR3 contains 13 residues. The V segment lost 6 bases and the J segment 4 bases; nucleotides outside the gene matches: 6.

The chain is built from TRBV24-1 and TRBJ2-7; no clear D gene. Germline V gene sequence: CDR1 KGHDR, CDR2 SFDVKD. V was cut by 4 bases and J by 6 bases, with 12 bases left in between. The CDR3 runs 13 residues. CDR3 sequence (DNA): TGTGCCACCAGTGACGACATTTTTCCCGAGCAGTACTTC. Translation: CATSDDIFPEQYF.

The genes are TRBV4-2 and TRBJ1-4; D is perhaps TRBD1 (5 bases). Germline CDR1 is LGHNA and CDR2 is YNFKEQ. The V end was cut by 0 bases, the J end by 8 bases, with 16 bases between. The length of the CDR3 is 16 residues. DNA of the CDR3: TGTGCCAGCAGCCAAGATCCCGGGACTATGAGCGAAAAACTGTTTTTT. Encoded protein: CASSQDPGTMSEKLFF.

CDR3 sequence: CASSTREASGRAGTDTQYF. DNA of the CDR3: TGTGCCAGCAGCACCCGTGAGGCTAGCGGGAGGGCCGGCACAGATACGCAGTATTTT. The chain recombines TRBV13 with TRBJ2-3; TRBD2 matches at 12 bases. The CDR3 extends over 19 amino acids. CDR1 is PRHDT, CDR2 FYEKMQ, per germline (reference sequence). The V segment lost 5 bases and the J segment 1 base; nucleotides outside the gene matches: 13.